The rows below give T cell receptor beta chains drawn from one sample of a study of beta chain features in type 1 diabetes. Sequencing used immunoSEQ multiplex PCR; TCRdb keeps in-frame clones, though not all of them. The sample has roughly 340,000 clones, over 10% seen once. Sequencing was carried out using naive CD4+ T cells from blood. Receptor source: a woman aged 18-29 years with type 1 diabetes. CDR3s include the opening cysteine and the closing phenylalanine or tryptophan. The order of the fields is CDR3 protein, CDR3 DNA, clone size, D gene, V gene, J gene. The D gene is left open where the match is weak. Part of the rows lack a size; the others show once, few, many or a class for expanded clones.

CASSPPGQYHNEQFF	TGTGCCAGCTCACCGCCGGGACAGTACCACAATGAGCAGTTCTTC	-	TRBD1	TRBV18	TRBJ2-1
CAWSTGTTGNEQFF	TGTGCCTGGAGTACCGGGACTACAGGCAATGAGCAGTTCTTC	few	TRBD2	TRBV30	TRBJ2-1
CASSDSTTTQKKFF	TGTGCCAGCAGTGACTCGACTACCACCCAGAAAAAGTTCTTC	-	-	TRBV6-4	TRBJ2-1
CASSVLASGYQETQYF	TGTGCCAGCAGCGTCCTAGCCTCGGGGTACCAAGAGACCCAGTACTTC	few	-	TRBV9	TRBJ2-5
CSVGMSSGTPYEQYF	TGCAGCGTTGGGATGTCTAGCGGGACCCCCTACGAGCAGTACTTC	-	TRBD2	TRBV29-1	TRBJ2-7
CASTLTGTETDTQYF	TGTGCCAGCACCTTAACCGGGACAGAGACAGATACGCAGTATTTT	few	TRBD1	TRBV7-3	TRBJ2-3
CASSAITGHNTQYF	TGTGCCAGCAGCGCCATTACAGGACACAATACGCAGTATTTT	few	-	TRBV9	TRBJ2-3
CASSAGTGEEAFF	TGTGCCAGCAGCGCCGGGACAGGGGAGGAAGCTTTCTTT	-	TRBD1	TRBV9	TRBJ1-1
CASSLTVAKNIQYF	TGTGCCAGCAGCTTGACAGTAGCCAAAAACATTCAGTACTTC	few	-	TRBV5-6	TRBJ2-4
CAITSGSWNEQFF	TGTGCCATCACTAGCGGGAGCTGGAATGAGCAGTTCTTC	few	TRBD2	TRBV10-3	TRBJ2-1
CASSPPGSGANVLTF	TGTGCCAGCAGTCCGCCGGGGAGTGGGGCCAACGTCCTGACTTTC	-	-	TRBV6-5	TRBJ2-6
CASSGSGASYNEQFF	TGTGCCAGCAGCGGTAGCGGTGCCTCCTACAATGAGCAGTTCTTC	-	-	TRBV9	TRBJ2-1
CSVRPDKSDTQYF	TGCAGCGTTCGCCCAGACAAGTCAGATACGCAGTATTTT	few	-	TRBV29-1	TRBJ2-3
CASSLVSGSFYF	TGTGCCAGCAGCTTAGTTAGCGGGAGCTTCTACTTC	few	TRBD2	TRBV11-3	TRBJ2-7
CASSYSPGLNPGELFF	TGTGCCAGCAGTTATTCCCCAGGGTTAAATCCCGGGGAGCTGTTTTTT	-	-	TRBV6-6	TRBJ2-2
CASSFPQLGGYTF	TGTGCCAGCAGTTTCCCCCAACTCGGTGGCTACACCTTC	few	-	TRBV28	TRBJ1-2
CASSIGATNEKLFF	TGTGCCAGCTCGATCGGTGCAACTAATGAAAAACTGTTTTTT	few	-	TRBV18	TRBJ1-4
CSVVVRVTSNIQYF	TGCAGCGTTGTCGTCAGGGTCACGTCAAACATTCAGTACTTC	-	-	TRBV29-1	TRBJ2-4
CAGRDRLSYEQYF	TGTGCCGGCCGGGACAGGTTATCCTACGAGCAGTACTTC	few	TRBD1	TRBV6-5	TRBJ2-7
CASSSGTTYEQYF	TGTGCCAGCAGTTCCGGGACTACCTACGAGCAGTACTTC	-	TRBD2	TRBV28	TRBJ2-7
CASSLGTVEEKLFF	TGTGCCAGCAGCTTAGGTACCGTCGAGGAAAAACTGTTTTTT	few	-	TRBV7-2	TRBJ1-4
CASSPYPGSGQGSNEQFF	TGTGCCAGCAGCCCCTACCCTGGCAGTGGACAGGGAAGCAATGAGCAGTTCTTC	-	TRBD1	TRBV7-9	TRBJ2-1
CASSRGTGVRDEQFF	TGTGCCAGCAGTCGCGGGACGGGAGTACGCGATGAGCAGTTCTTC	-	-	TRBV11-3	TRBJ2-1
CASSGQGGTEAFF	TGTGCCAGCAGCGGACAGGGTGGCACTGAAGCTTTCTTT	-	TRBD1	TRBV7-3	TRBJ1-1
CASSRDFATNEKLFF	TGTGCCAGCAGCAGGGACTTTGCAACTAATGAAAAACTGTTTTTT	few	-	TRBV27	TRBJ1-4
CASSPPRGVSYEQYF	TGTGCCAGCAGCCCCCCCCGGGGGGTCTCCTACGAGCAGTACTTC	few	TRBD2	TRBV5-6	TRBJ2-7
CASSVSGSGLDTQYF	TGTGCCAGCAGCGTTTCCGGGAGTGGGTTAGATACGCAGTATTTT	few	-	TRBV9	TRBJ2-3
CASSVDLASSYEQYF	TGTGCCAGCAGCGTAGATCTAGCGAGCTCCTACGAGCAGTACTTC	-	-	TRBV9	TRBJ2-7
CASSLGTGVGEQYF	TGTGCCAGCAGTCTCGGGACAGGGGTAGGAGAGCAGTACTTC	-	TRBD1	TRBV6-5	TRBJ2-7
CASSHGSPGQGPDIQYF	TGTGCCAGTAGTCATGGATCCCCGGGACAGGGTCCGGACATTCAGTACTTC	-	TRBD1	TRBV19	TRBJ2-4
CASSQEVGQTKLAFF	TGCGCCAGCAGCCAGGAGGTTGGACAGACGAAGCTGGCTTTCTTT	-	-	TRBV4-1	TRBJ1-1
CASSQGQGIGEQYF	TGCGCCAGCAGTCAGGGACAGGGTATTGGCGAGCAGTACTTC	-	TRBD1	TRBV4-3	TRBJ2-7
CASTYRDSFQNSPLHF	TGCGCCAGCACATACCGGGACAGCTTCCAAAATTCACCCCTCCACTTT	-	TRBD1	TRBV23-1	TRBJ1-6
CAWAAGGRYNEQFF	TGTGCCTGGGCTGCGGGAGGGAGGTACAATGAGCAGTTCTTC	few	TRBD2	TRBV30	TRBJ2-1
CASSSPLAGNETQYF	TGTGCCAGCAGCTCGCCACTAGCGGGGAATGAGACCCAGTACTTC	few	TRBD2	TRBV5-4	TRBJ2-5
CASSLEQPQHF	TGTGCCAGCAGTTTAGAGCAGCCCCAGCATTTT	few	-	TRBV28	TRBJ1-5
CASSPGQENYGYTF	TGTGCCAGCAGTCCGGGACAGGAGAACTATGGCTACACCTTC	few	TRBD1	TRBV28	TRBJ1-2
CAWSPGGSRPYEQYF	TGTGCCTGGAGTCCCGGGGGGAGCCGACCCTACGAGCAGTACTTC	-	TRBD2	TRBV30	TRBJ2-7
CASSTMTGGGRETQYF	TGTGCCAGCAGCACGATGACAGGGGGCGGGCGAGAGACCCAGTACTTC	-	TRBD1	TRBV7-9	TRBJ2-5
CASSQGGTGLLNEQFF	TGTGCCAGCAGCCAAGGGGGGACAGGGTTGTTGAATGAGCAGTTCTTC	-	TRBD1	TRBV14	TRBJ2-1
CASSLATGWTYEQYF	TGCGCCAGCAGCTTGGCCACAGGGTGGACCTACGAGCAGTACTTC	-	-	TRBV5-1	TRBJ2-7
CAWRPGQGNQPQHF	TGTGCCTGGAGACCGGGACAAGGCAATCAGCCCCAGCATTTT	-	-	TRBV30	TRBJ1-5
CASSQSRELFF	TGTGCCAGCAGCCAGTCTCGGGAGCTGTTTTTT	-	-	TRBV5-6	TRBJ2-2
CASSPPKLRDEQFF	TGTGCCAGCTCACCACCAAAGCTCCGCGATGAGCAGTTCTTC	few	-	TRBV18	TRBJ2-1
CASSLDRQLIGTQYF	TGTGCCAGCAGCTTGGACCGACAATTAATTGGGACCCAGTACTTC	few	-	TRBV5-4	TRBJ2-5
CASSQERGNGYTF	TGCGCCAGCAGCCAAGAACGCGGTAATGGCTACACCTTC	-	-	TRBV4-3	TRBJ1-2
CASSLDRDTEAFF	TGTGCCAGCAGCTTAGATCGGGACACTGAAGCTTTCTTT	-	-	TRBV11-2	TRBJ1-1
CASSQDRRGGRSEQFF	TGCGCCAGCAGCCAAGATAGGAGGGGGGGCCGATCTGAGCAGTTCTTC	-	-	TRBV4-3	TRBJ2-1
CAISPGYNEQFF	TGTGCCATCAGTCCAGGGTACAATGAGCAGTTCTTC	-	-	TRBV10-3	TRBJ2-1
CASSRQERNTEAFF	TGTGCCAGCAGTCGACAGGAGCGGAACACTGAAGCTTTCTTT	few	-	TRBV14	TRBJ1-1
CASSRTASYEQYF	TGTGCCAGCAGCCGGACAGCTTCCTACGAGCAGTACTTC	-	-	TRBV13	TRBJ2-7
CASSHSEFDEQFF	TGCGCCAGCAGCCACTCGGAGTTCGATGAGCAGTTCTTC	few	-	TRBV4-3	TRBJ2-1